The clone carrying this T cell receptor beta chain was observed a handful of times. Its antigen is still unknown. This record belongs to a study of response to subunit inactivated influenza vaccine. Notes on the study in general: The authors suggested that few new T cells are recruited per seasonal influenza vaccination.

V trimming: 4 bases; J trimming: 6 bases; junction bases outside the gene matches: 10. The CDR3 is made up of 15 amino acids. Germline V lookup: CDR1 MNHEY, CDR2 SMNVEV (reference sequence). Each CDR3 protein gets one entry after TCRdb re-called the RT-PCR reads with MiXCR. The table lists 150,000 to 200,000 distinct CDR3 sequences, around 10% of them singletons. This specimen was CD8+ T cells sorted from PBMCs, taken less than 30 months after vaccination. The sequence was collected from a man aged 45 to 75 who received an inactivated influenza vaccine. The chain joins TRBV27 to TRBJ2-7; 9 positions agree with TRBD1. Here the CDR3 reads CASSSDTGTGSEQYF. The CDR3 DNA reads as TGTGCCAGCAGTTCGGATACCGGGACAGGGAGCGAGCAGTACTTC.